Below are 19 T cell receptor beta chains sequenced from a single sample in a study of blood T cell repertoires in COVID-19. Sequenced by immunoSEQ multiplex PCR; TCRdb stores in-frame clones only, minus some. The repertoire has under 40,000 clones, about 85% of them found once; the top ten carry more than 14%. The sample was peripheral blood. The receptor set was obtained from a human donor with acute or convalescent COVID-19. The donor label of this sample is uncertain.

J is TRBJ1-5 and V is TRBV7-2; possible D gene TRBD1, 6 bases. This CDR3 is 14 amino acids long. V was cut by 4 bases and J by 4 bases, with 11 bases left in between. Germline loops: CDR1 SGHTA, CDR2 FQGNSA. The DNA for the CDR3 is TGTGCCAGCAGCTACCGGGACAATAATCAGCCCCAGCATTTT. Protein sequence: CASSYRDNNQPQHF.

In this sample, this clone turned up once. The chain links TRBV18 to TRBJ1-5, with TRBD1 as a possible D gene (6 bases). The germline V gene has CDR1 KGHSH and CDR2 LQKENI. The CDR3 extends over 15 amino acids. Trimming pared 4 bases from V and 2 bases from J, leaving 12 bases between. CDR3 protein: CASSLQPGGNQPQHF. The CDR3 DNA sequence: TGTGCCAGCTCACTCCAGCCAGGGGGCAATCAGCCCCAGCATTTT.

CDR3 coding DNA: TGTGCCAGCAGCGGCGGGACAGGGGGCTTAAATACGCAGTATTTT. Translated: CASSGGTGGLNTQYF. The rearrangement uses TRBV6-6 and TRBJ2-3, with 12 bases fitting TRBD1. The CDR3 is 15 amino acids. Germline V lookup: CDR1 MNHNY, CDR2 SVGAGI (reference sequence). The ends lost 6 bases at V and 7 bases at J; junction bases unmatched: 8.

The V call is TRBV28, the J call TRBJ2-7; 8 bases are shared with TRBD1. CDR3 length: 13 amino acids. V lost 6 bases to trimming and J lost 6 bases; unmatched junction nucleotides: 7. The germline V gene encodes CDR1 MDHEN and CDR2 SYDVKM. CDR3 sequence reads: CASRDRGRGEQYF. The CDR3 nucleotides read TGTGCCAGCAGAGACAGGGGACGCGGCGAGCAGTACTTC.

The chain recombines TRBV28 with TRBJ2-1; possibly TRBD2 for D (7 bases). V was pared by 5 bases and J by 0 bases, with 17 bases between. This CDR3 has 17 residues. Germline loops: CDR1 MDHEN, CDR2 SYDVKM. The chain's CDR3 is CASSPPRGASSYNEQFF. Written as DNA, the CDR3 is TGTGCCAGCAGTCCCCCCCGGGGGGCAAGCTCCTACAATGAGCAGTTCTTC.

The CDR3 DNA sequence: TGTGCCAGTAGGGTAACAGTGAACACTGAAGCTTTCTTT. This sequence encodes CASRVTVNTEAFF. The chain links TRBV19 to TRBJ1-1; no definite D call. Trimming cost V 6 bases and J 0 bases, with 8 bases left between them. The CDR3 consists of 13 residues. Germline V gene lookup returns CDR1 LNHDA and CDR2 SQIVND (reference sequence).

In its sample, this clone was seen a few times. The chain carries TRBV7-2 and TRBJ2-5; 9 bases map to TRBD1. J gave up 4 bases and V 5 bases, and 5 bases lay outside the gene matches. Per germline, CDR1 SGHTA and CDR2 FQGNSA. The CDR3 consists of 14 residues. The chain's CDR3 is CASSPRDRVETQYF. CDR3 nucleotides: TGTGCCAGCAGCCCCCGGGACAGGGTAGAGACCCAGTACTTC.

The chain uses TRBV19 and TRBJ2-1, with 11 bases matching TRBD1. Trimming took 5 bases from V and 5 from J; bases not matched to a gene: 8. CDR1 and CDR2 from the germline V gene are LNHDA and SQIVND (reference sequence). The CDR3 is 16 residues long. CDR3 nucleotide sequence: TGTGCCAGTAGTTCCTCCACGGGACAGGGGGACAATGAGCAGTTCTTC. This gives the protein CASSSSTGQGDNEQFF. Supplemented by reference TRBV19 and TRBJ2-1, the full variable domain reads DGGITQSPKYLFRKEGQNVTLSCEQNLNHDAMYWYRQDPGQGLRLIYYSQIVNDFQKGDIAEGYSVSREKKESFPLTVTSAQKNPTAFYLCASSSSTGQGDNEQFFGPGTRLTVL.

This chain links TRBV28 with TRBJ1-1; no definite D call. This CDR3 contains 13 residues. Trimming stripped 4 bases from V and 0 bases from J, with 6 bases between. From germline, CDR1 is MDHEN and CDR2 SYDVKM. CDR3 residues: CASSSFMNTEAFF. The CDR3 DNA follows: TGTGCCAGCAGTTCCTTTATGAACACTGAAGCTTTCTTT.

The CDR3 nucleotides are TGTGCCAGCAGCTTAGACACCTCAGGGACTAGCGGTTACAATGAGCAGTTCTTC. Residues: CASSLDTSGTSGYNEQFF. This chain uses TRBV11-3 with TRBJ2-1; TRBD2 agrees at 11 bases. The CDR3 loop spans 18 amino acids. J gave up 4 bases and V 0 bases, and 8 bases lay outside the gene matches. CDR1 and CDR2 (germline): SGHNT, YENEEA.

The rearrangement uses TRBV12-3 or TRBV12-4 and TRBJ2-1; 8 nucleotides agree with TRBD1. The CDR3 length is 13 residues. The trim removed 8 bases at V and 11 bases at J, leaving 11 bases unmatched. CDR3 nucleotide sequence: TGTGCCAGCGCCAGGGGGCAGGGACGACAGCAGTTCTTC. It codes for CASARGQGRQQFF.

The chain recombines TRBV5-4 with TRBJ1-2; D may be TRBD1 (5 bases). Per germline, CDR1 SGHNT and CDR2 YYREEE (reference sequence). The CDR3 runs to 13 residues. Deletions cut 1 base from V and 5 bases from J, with 9 bases between. CDR3 residues: CASSLWQGYGYTF. As DNA, the CDR3 is TGTGCCAGCAGCTTGTGGCAGGGATATGGCTACACCTTC.

This clone was detected once. This chain connects TRBV13 to TRBJ1-4; TRBD1 agrees at 8 bases. This CDR3 contains 15 residues. Trimming removed 4 bases from V and 7 bases from J; junction bases left unmatched: 8. Germline V gene data show CDR1 as PRHDT and CDR2 as FYEKMQ (reference sequence). The CDR3 reads CASSSRQGTGEKLFF. CDR3 in DNA: TGTGCCAGCAGCTCGAGACAGGGGACTGGTGAAAAACTGTTTTTT.

The rearrangement links TRBV7-8 to TRBJ2-2; D might be TRBD1 (5 bases). V lost 1 base and J lost 5, with 14 bases in between. CDR1 SGHVS and CDR2 FQNEAQ come from the germline V gene. The CDR3 totals 16 residues. Here the CDR3 reads CASSLVWGQGTGELFF. The CDR3, as DNA: TGTGCCAGCAGCTTAGTTTGGGGCCAGGGAACCGGGGAGCTGTTTTTT.

V gene TRBV7-9 combines with J gene TRBJ1-3; 9 nucleotides agree with TRBD1. Germline V gene sequence: CDR1 SEHNR, CDR2 FQNEAQ (reference sequence). CDR3 length: 15 residues. V lost 5 bases and J lost 4; bases outside the gene matches: 6. CDR3 nucleotide sequence: TGTGCCAGCAGCCTACAGGGGGCGATCGGAAACACCATATATTTT. Its translation: CASSLQGAIGNTIYF.

This clone was found once. The rearrangement links TRBV11-3 to TRBJ1-5, with a possible D match to TRBD1 (6 bases). V was clipped by 6 bases and J by 3 bases, with 18 bases between them. This CDR3 region has 16 residues. Germline CDR1 and CDR2: SGHNT and YENEEA. CDR3 loop: CASSPVGADPNQPQHF. The CDR3 nucleotides read TGTGCCAGCAGTCCAGTGGGGGCGGACCCCAATCAGCCCCAGCATTTT. Full variable domain (rest looked up from reference TRBV11-3 and TRBJ1-5): EAGVVQSPRYKIIEKKQPVAFWCNPISGHNTLYWYLQNLGQGPELLIRYENEEAVDDSQLPKDRFSAERLKGVDSTLKIQPAELGDSAVYLCASSPVGADPNQPQHFGDGTRLSIL.

This chain connects TRBV30 to TRBJ1-2; TRBD1 aligns across 7 bases. V lost 4 bases, J lost 8 bases, and 7 bases stayed unmatched. In germline, CDR1 is GTSNPN, CDR2 SVGIG (reference sequence). The length of the CDR3 is 12 residues. The CDR3 sequence: CAWNTGAGGYTF. Here the CDR3 DNA reads TGTGCCTGGAATACAGGGGCGGGAGGCTACACCTTC.

The chain carries TRBV9 and TRBJ1-6, with D tentatively TRBD1 (5 bases). CDR3 length equals 14 residues. Germline values: CDR1 SGDLS, CDR2 YYNGEE. Trimming stripped 0 bases from V and 4 bases from J, with 5 bases between. The CDR3 DNA reads as TGTGCCAGCAGCGTAGAGGGGTATAATTCACCCCTCCACTTT. Translated: CASSVEGYNSPLHF. Using reference TRBV9 and TRBJ1-6 for the parts outside the CDR3, the full variable domain is DSGVTQTPKHLITATGQRVTLRCSPRSGDLSVYWYQQSLDQGLQFLIQYYNGEERAKGNILERFSAQQFPDLHSELNLSSLELGDSALYFCASSVEGYNSPLHFGNGTRLTVT.

The V gene is TRBV4-3, the J gene TRBJ2-1, with D possibly being TRBD2 (6 bases). CDR3 length: 14 residues. The germline V gene has CDR1 LGHNA and CDR2 YSLEER. The V gene lost 0 bases and the J gene lost 6 bases, with 9 bases spanning the gap. CDR3 residues: CASSQELASNEQFF. The CDR3 DNA follows: TGCGCCAGCAGCCAAGAACTAGCATCCAATGAGCAGTTCTTC.